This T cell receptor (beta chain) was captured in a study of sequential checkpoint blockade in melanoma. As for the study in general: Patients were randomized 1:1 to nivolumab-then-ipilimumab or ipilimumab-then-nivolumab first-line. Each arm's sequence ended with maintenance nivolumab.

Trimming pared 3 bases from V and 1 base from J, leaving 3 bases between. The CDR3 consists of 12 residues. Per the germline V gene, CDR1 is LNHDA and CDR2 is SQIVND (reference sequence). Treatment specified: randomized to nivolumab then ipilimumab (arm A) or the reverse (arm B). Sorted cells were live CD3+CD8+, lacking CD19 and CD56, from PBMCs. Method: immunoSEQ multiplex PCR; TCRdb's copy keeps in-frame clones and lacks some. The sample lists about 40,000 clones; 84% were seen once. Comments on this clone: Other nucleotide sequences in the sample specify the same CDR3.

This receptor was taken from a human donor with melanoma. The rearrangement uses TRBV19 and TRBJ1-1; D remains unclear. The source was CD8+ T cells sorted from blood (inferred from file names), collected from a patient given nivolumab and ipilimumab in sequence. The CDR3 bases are TGTGCCAGTAGTATCGGGAACACTGAAGCTTTCTTT. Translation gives CASSIGNTEAFF.